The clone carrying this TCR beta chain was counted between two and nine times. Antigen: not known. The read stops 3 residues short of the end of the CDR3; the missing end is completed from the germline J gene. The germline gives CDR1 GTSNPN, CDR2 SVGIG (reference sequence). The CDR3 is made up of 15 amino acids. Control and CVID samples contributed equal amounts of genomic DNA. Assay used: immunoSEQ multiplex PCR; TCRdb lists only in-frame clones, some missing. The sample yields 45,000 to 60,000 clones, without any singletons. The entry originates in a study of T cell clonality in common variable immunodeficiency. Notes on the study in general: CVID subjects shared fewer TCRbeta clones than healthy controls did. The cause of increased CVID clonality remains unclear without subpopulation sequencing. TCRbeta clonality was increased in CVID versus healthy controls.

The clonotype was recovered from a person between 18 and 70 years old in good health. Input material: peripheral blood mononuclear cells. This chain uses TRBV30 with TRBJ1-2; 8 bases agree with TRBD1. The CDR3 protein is CAWSGQGPLTDTYTF. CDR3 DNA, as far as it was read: TGTGCCTGGAGCGGACAGGGTCCGCTCACAGATACC.